What follows describes a single TCR beta chain. What it binds is not known. V lost 1 base and J lost 6, with 16 bases in between. The CDR3 loop spans 16 amino acids. CDR1 is SGHTA, CDR2 FQGNSA, per germline. This entry is derived from a study of T cell repertoires in cytomegalovirus infection. The overall study: CMV infection plus the matching HLA type was flagged by public TCR beta signatures. Study conclusions and caveats: The ex vivo response was dominated by HLA-C-restricted CMV-specific TCR beta clonotypes. Cumulative frequency (of public TCR beta family members) identified carriers of CMV plus the relevant HLA.

TCRdb processed the reads anew with MiXCR; each CDR3 protein has one entry. The sample has under 70,000 distinct CDR3 sequences; roughly a third are singletons. This clonotype was obtained from a human donor in good health (CMV status not recorded). Some clones in this sample may be carry-over from other donors' samples. This chain joins TRBV7-2 and TRBJ1-5; D perhaps matches TRBD1 (6 bases). Material for sequencing was PBMCs, sequenced either directly or after in vitro stimulation (not recorded which). CDR3 amino acids: CASSLEGWGASQPQHF. CDR3 in DNA: TGTGCCAGCAGCTTAGAGGGGTGGGGGGCGAGTCAGCCCCAGCATTTT.